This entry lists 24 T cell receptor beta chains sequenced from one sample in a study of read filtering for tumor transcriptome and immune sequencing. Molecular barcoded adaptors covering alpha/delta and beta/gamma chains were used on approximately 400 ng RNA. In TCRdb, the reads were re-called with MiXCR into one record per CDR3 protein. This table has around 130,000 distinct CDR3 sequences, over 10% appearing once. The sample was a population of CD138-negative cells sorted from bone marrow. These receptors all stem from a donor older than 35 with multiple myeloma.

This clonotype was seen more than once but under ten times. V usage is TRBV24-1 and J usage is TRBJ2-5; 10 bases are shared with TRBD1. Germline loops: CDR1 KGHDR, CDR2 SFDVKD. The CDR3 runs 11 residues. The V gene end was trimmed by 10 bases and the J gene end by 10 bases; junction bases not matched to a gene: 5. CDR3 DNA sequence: TGTGCCACGGGACAGGGGTCGAGCCAGTACTTC. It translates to CATGQGSSQYF.

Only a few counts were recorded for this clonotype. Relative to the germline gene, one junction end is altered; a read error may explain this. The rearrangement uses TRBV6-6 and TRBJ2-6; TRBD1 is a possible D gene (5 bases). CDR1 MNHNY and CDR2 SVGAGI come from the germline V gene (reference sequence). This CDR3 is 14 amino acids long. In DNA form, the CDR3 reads TGTGCCAACAGTTACAGTTCTGGGGCCAACGTCCTGGCTTTC. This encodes CANSYSSGANVLAF.

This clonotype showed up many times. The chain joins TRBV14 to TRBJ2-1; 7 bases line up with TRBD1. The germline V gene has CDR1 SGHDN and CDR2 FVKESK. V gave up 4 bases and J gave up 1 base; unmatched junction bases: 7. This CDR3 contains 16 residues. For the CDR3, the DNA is TGTGCCAGCAGCCCATTGGGGACAGAGTCCTACAATGAGCAGTTCTTC. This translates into CASSPLGTESYNEQFF.

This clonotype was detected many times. CDR3: CASSSMVGTSGRRTDTQYF. CDR3 sequence (DNA): TGCGCCAGCAGCTCGATGGTGGGGACTAGCGGGAGGAGGACAGATACGCAGTATTTT. This sequence joins TRBV5-1 and TRBJ2-3; 15 nucleotides agree with TRBD2. Germline V gives CDR1 SGHRS, CDR2 YFSETQ. V lost 3 bases and J lost 3; bases outside the gene matches: 11. The CDR3 length is 19 residues. The full variable domain, in which reference TRBV5-1 and TRBJ2-3 provide the parts outside the CDR3, is KAGVTQTPRYLIKTRGQQVTLSCSPISGHRSVSWYQQTPGQGLQFLFEYFSETQRNKGNFPGRFSGRQFSNSRSEMNVSTLELGDSALYLCASSSMVGTSGRRTDTQYFGPGTRLTVL.

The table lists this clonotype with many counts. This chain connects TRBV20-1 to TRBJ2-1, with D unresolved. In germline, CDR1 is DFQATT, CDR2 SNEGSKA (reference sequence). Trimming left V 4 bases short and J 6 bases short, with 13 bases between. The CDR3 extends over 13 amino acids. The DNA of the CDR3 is TGCAGTGCTAAATTGGAGAGTCTCAATGAGCAGTTCTTC. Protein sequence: CSAKLESLNEQFF.

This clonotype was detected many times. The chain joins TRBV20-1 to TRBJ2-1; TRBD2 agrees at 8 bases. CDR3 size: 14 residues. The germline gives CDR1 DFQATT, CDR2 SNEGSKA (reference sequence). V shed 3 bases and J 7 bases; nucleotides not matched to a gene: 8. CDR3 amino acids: CSASGRGEWNEQFF. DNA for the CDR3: TGCAGTGCTAGCGGGAGGGGGGAGTGGAATGAGCAGTTCTTC.

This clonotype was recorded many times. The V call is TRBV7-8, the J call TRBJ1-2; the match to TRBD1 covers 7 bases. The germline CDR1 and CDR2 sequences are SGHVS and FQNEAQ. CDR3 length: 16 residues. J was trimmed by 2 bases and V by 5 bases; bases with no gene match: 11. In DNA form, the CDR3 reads TGTGCCAGCAGCCCAGGGAACAGGGGAACCAACTATGGCTACACCTTC. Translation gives CASSPGNRGTNYGYTF.

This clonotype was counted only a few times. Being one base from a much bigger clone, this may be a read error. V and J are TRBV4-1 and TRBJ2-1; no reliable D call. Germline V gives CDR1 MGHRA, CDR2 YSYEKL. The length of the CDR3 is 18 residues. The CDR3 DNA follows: TGCGCCAGCAGCCAAAAGTATATGGGCGGCCTATCCTACAATGGGCAGTTCTTC. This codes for CASSQKYMGGLSYNGQFF.

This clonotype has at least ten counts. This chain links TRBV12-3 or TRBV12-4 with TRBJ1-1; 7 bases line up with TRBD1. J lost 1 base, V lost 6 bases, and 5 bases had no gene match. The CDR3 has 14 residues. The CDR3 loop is CASSYRQGNTEAFF. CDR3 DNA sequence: TGTGCCAGCAGCTATCGACAGGGGAACACTGAAGCTTTCTTT.

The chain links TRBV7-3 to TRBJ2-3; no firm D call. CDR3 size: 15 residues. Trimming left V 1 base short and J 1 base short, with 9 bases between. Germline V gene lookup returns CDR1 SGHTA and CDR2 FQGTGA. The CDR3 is CASSLKLSRTDTQYF. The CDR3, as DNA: TGTGCCAGCAGCTTAAAGCTTTCCCGCACAGATACGCAGTATTTT.

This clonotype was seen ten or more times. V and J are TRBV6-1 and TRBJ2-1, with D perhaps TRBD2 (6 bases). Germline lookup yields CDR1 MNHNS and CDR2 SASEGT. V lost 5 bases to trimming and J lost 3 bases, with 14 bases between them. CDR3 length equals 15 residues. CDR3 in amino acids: CASSPRLGNYNEQFF. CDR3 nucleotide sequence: TGTGCCAGCAGTCCACGACTAGGGAACTACAATGAGCAGTTCTTC.

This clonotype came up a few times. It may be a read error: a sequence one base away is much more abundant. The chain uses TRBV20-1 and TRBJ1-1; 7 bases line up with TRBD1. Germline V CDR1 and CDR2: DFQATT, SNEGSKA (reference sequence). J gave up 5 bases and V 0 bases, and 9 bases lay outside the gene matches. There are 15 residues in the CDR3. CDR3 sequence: CSARDFYRGRTEAFF. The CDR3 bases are TGCAGTGCTAGAGATTTTTACAGGGGAAGGACTGAAGCTTTCTTT.

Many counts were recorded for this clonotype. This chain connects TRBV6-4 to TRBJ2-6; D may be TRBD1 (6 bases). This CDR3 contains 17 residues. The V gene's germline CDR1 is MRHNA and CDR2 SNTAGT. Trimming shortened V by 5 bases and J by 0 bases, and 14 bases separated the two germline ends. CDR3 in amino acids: CASSPTGPSSGANVLTF. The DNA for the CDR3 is TGTGCCAGCAGTCCGACAGGTCCCAGCTCTGGGGCCAACGTCCTGACTTTC.

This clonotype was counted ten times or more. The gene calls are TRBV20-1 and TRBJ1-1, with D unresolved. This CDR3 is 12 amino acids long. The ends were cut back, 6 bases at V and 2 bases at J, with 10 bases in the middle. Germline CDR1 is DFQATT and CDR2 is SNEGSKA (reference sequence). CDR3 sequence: CSAPGGNTEAFF. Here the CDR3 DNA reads TGCAGTGCGCCCGGTGGTAACACTGAAGCTTTCTTT.

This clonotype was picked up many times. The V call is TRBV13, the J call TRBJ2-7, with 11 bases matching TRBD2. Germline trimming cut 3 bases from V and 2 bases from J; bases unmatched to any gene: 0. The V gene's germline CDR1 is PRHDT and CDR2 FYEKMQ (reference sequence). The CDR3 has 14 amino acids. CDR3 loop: CASSLGLAAYEQYF. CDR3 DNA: TGTGCCAGCAGCTTGGGACTAGCGGCCTACGAGCAGTACTTC. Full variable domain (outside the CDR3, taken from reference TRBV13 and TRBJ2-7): AAGVIQSPRHLIKEKRETATLKCYPIPRHDTVYWYQQGPGQDPQFLISFYEKMQSDKGSIPDRFSAQQFSDYHSELNMSSLELGDSALYFCASSLGLAAYEQYFGPGTRLTVT.

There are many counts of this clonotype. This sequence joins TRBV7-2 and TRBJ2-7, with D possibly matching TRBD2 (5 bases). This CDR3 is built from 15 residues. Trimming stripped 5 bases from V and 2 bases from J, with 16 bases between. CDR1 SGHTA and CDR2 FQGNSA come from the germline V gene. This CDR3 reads CASSPAWTAPYEQYF. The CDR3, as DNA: TGTGCCAGCAGCCCAGCTTGGACTGCTCCCTACGAGCAGTACTTC.

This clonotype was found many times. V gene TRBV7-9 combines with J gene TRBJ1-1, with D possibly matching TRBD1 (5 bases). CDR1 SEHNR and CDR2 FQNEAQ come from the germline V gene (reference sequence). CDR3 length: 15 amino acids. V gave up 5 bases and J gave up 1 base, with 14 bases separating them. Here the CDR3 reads CASSTSPQGNTEAFF. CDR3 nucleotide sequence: TGTGCCAGCAGCACCTCGCCGCAGGGGAACACTGAAGCTTTCTTT.

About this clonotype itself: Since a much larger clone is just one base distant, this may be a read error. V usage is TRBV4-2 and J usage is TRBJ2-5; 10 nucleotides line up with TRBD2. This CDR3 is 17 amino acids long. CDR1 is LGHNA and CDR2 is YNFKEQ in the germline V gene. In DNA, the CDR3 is TGTGCCAGCAGCCAAGGGGCTAGCGGGAGTTGGCAAGGGACCCAGTACTTC. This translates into CASSQGASGSWQGTQYF.

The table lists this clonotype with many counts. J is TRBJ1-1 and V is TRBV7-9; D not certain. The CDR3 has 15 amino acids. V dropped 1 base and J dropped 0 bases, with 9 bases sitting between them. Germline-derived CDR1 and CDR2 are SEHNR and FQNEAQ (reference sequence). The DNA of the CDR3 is TGTGCCAGCAGCTTAGAGGAGGGTGTGAACACTGAAGCTTTCTTT. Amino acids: CASSLEEGVNTEAFF.

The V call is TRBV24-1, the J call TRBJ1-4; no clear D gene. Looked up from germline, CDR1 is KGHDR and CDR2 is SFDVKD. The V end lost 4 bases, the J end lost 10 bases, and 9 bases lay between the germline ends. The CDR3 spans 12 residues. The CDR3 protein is CATSDPRGKLFF. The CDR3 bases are TGTGCCACCAGTGACCCCCGCGGAAAACTGTTTTTT.

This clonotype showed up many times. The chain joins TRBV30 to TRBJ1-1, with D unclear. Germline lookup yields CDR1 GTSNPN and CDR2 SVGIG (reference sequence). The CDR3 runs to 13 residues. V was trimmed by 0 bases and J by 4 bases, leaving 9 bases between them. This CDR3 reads CAWSVLGGTEAFF. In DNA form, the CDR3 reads TGTGCCTGGAGTGTTCTGGGAGGCACTGAAGCTTTCTTT.

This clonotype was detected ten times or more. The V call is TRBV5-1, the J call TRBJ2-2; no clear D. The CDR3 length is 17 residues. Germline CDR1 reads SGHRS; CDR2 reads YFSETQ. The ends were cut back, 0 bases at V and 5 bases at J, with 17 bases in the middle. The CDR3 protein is CASSLAEHSRRTGELFF. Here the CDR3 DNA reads TGCGCCAGCAGCTTGGCCGAACACTCCCGAAGGACCGGGGAGCTGTTTTTT.

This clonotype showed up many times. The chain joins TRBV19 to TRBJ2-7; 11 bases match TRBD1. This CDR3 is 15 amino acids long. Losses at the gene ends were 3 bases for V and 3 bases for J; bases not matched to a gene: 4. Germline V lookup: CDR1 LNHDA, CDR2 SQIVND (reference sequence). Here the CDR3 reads CASSIGTGGFYEQYF. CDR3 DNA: TGTGCCAGTAGTATCGGGACAGGGGGATTCTACGAGCAGTACTTC.

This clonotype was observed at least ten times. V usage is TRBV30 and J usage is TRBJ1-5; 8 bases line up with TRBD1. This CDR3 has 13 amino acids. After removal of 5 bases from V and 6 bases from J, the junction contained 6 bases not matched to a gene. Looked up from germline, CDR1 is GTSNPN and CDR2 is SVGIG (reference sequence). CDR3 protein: CAWRDRGGQPQHF. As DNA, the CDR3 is TGTGCCTGGCGCGACAGGGGAGGTCAGCCCCAGCATTTT.